This TCR beta chain was identified during a study of beta chain features in type 1 diabetes. This clone was detected a few times. What it binds is not known. Germline V lookup: CDR1 SGDLS, CDR2 YYNGEE. There are 14 residues in the CDR3. V dropped 3 bases and J dropped 4; count of bases not matched to a gene: 1. What was sequenced were expressed TCRB transcripts, since all of the isolated RNA had been reverse transcribed. Sequencing was performed with immunoSEQ multiplex PCR; in TCRdb, only in-frame clones are kept and a portion is missing. The data show about 340,000 clones, with approximately 13% seen just once and around 0.016% held by the top ten. Whole-study results and caveats: TCRB CDR3s from Type 1 diabetes patients were moderately but significantly shorter in all four CD4+ subsets.

The chain carries TRBV9 and TRBJ2-5; 12 bases line up with TRBD2. The specimen was naive CD4+ T cells from blood. The source of this sequence is a woman aged 18-30 years with type 1 diabetes. CDR3 nucleotide sequence: TGTGCCAGCAGCGGGGGACTAGCGGGAGAGACCCAGTACTTC. Amino acids: CASSGGLAGETQYF.